These 25 T cell receptor beta chains share one sample of origin, sequenced in a study of blood T cell repertoires in COVID-19. TCRdb's copy holds only in-frame clones and misses some; the assay was immunoSEQ multiplex PCR. The table records over 130,000 clones, 85% to 90% of them present only once. The sequenced material came from peripheral blood. These receptors all stem from a woman of 80 years or more with acute or convalescent COVID-19.

The chain employs TRBV7-2 and TRBJ2-5, with 9 bases identical to TRBD1. V was clipped by 7 bases and J by 4 bases; unmatched bases: 10. The CDR3 has 15 amino acids. In germline, CDR1 is SGHTA, CDR2 FQGNSA. As DNA, the CDR3 is TGTGCCAGCACTATATACAGGGGGCGCGGAGAGACCCAGTACTTC. Protein: CASTIYRGRGETQYF.

The chain joins TRBV7-2 to TRBJ2-7; 8 bases map to TRBD2. CDR3 size: 15 residues. Germline values: CDR1 SGHTA, CDR2 FQGNSA. With V trimmed by 1 base and J by 3 bases, 5 bases remained unmatched. This chain's CDR3 is CASSLVTGGDYEQYF. The CDR3 coding sequence is TGTGCCAGCAGCTTAGTGACGGGGGGGGACTACGAGCAGTACTTC.

This clone was observed a few times. The chain employs TRBV5-1 and TRBJ1-5; no reliable D call. Germline lookup yields CDR1 SGHRS and CDR2 YFSETQ. Trimming shortened V by 0 bases and J by 2 bases, and 6 bases separated the two germline ends. The CDR3 runs to 14 residues. Here the CDR3 reads CASSLAGGNQPQHF. The CDR3 DNA sequence: TGCGCCAGCAGCTTGGCCGGGGGCAATCAGCCCCAGCATTTT.

This chain connects TRBV27 to TRBJ2-1; 10 bases map to TRBD2. Per germline, CDR1 MNHEY and CDR2 SMNVEV (reference sequence). The length of the CDR3 is 16 residues. Germline trimming cut 4 bases from V and 4 bases from J; bases unmatched to any gene: 7. The CDR3 region has the DNA TGTGCCAGCAGTTCCGAACTAGCGGGAACTTACAATGAGCAGTTCTTC. It specifies CASSSELAGTYNEQFF.

The rearrangement uses TRBV7-3 and TRBJ2-1; D is perhaps TRBD2 (5 bases). This CDR3 contains 16 residues. CDR1 SGHTA and CDR2 FQGTGA come from the germline V gene. Deletions cut 5 bases from V and 0 bases from J, with 14 bases between. CDR3 sequence (DNA): TGTGCCAGCAGCGAAATGAGGGCGAGCTCCTACAATGAGCAGTTCTTC. It codes for CASSEMRASSYNEQFF.

The gene calls are TRBV4-2 and TRBJ2-3; D remains ambiguous. Germline V gene lookup returns CDR1 LGHNA and CDR2 YNFKEQ. The CDR3 contains 17 residues. Between the trimmed V and J ends, which lost 0 bases and 0 bases, there was a span of 13 bases. CDR3 sequence: CASSQDIGYLSTDTQYF. The CDR3 DNA is TGTGCCAGCAGCCAAGATATCGGGTATCTTAGCACAGATACGCAGTATTTT.

The rearrangement uses TRBV3-1 (or the pseudogene TRBV3-2) and TRBJ2-1; 7 nucleotides match TRBD2. Germline CDR1 and CDR2: LGHDT and YNNKEL (reference sequence). The CDR3 consists of 14 residues. Trimming cost V 4 bases and J 5 bases; bases outside gene matches: 5. The CDR3 region is CASSRNGLDNEQFF. CDR3 nucleotides: TGTGCCAGCAGCCGGAACGGACTAGACAATGAGCAGTTCTTC.

This chain links TRBV6-6 with TRBJ1-2, with D tentatively TRBD1 (6 bases). The germline V and J ends were trimmed by 5 bases and 4 bases, with 17 bases remaining between them. The CDR3 length is 15 residues. CDR1 MNHNY and CDR2 SVGAGI come from the germline V gene (reference sequence). The CDR3 sequence is CASSLGGPLGYGYTF. The CDR3 DNA follows: TGTGCCAGCAGTCTAGGGGGACCCTTGGGCTATGGCTACACCTTC.

The CDR3: CATSASGGSNQPQHF. The CDR3 DNA reads TGTGCCACCAGTGCTTCAGGGGGCTCCAATCAGCCCCAGCATTTT. The chain recombines TRBV24-1 with TRBJ1-5, with TRBD1 matching over 8 bases. The CDR3 loop spans 15 amino acids. Germline CDR1 is KGHDR and CDR2 is SFDVKD. J gave up 3 bases and V 5 bases, and 5 bases lay outside the gene matches.

The J gene is TRBJ2-5, the V gene TRBV5-1; 9 bases fit TRBD2. J was trimmed by 7 bases and V by 4 bases; bases with no gene match: 11. This CDR3 has 15 amino acids. The germline V gene has CDR1 SGHRS and CDR2 YFSETQ. CDR3 coding DNA: TGCGCCAGCAGCCCGACTAGCGGACATCCGGGGACCCAGTACTTC. It specifies CASSPTSGHPGTQYF.

This clone was picked up a small number of times. The rearrangement joins TRBV10-3 to TRBJ1-5, with 9 bases lining up with TRBD1. J was trimmed by 5 bases and V by 4 bases; bases with no gene match: 0. The CDR3 sequence is 13 residues long. Germline CDR1 ENHRY, CDR2 SYGVKD. CDR3 sequence: CAISGTGDQPQHF. As DNA, the CDR3 is TGTGCCATCAGTGGGACAGGGGATCAGCCCCAGCATTTT.

The V and J genes are TRBV10-3 and TRBJ1-1, with D perhaps matching TRBD1 (5 bases). CDR1 and CDR2 (germline): ENHRY, SYGVKD. Between the trimmed V and J ends, which lost 6 bases and 4 bases, there was a span of 12 bases. There are 13 residues in the CDR3. CDR3 sequence: CAIRPGDGTEAFF. In DNA, the CDR3 is TGTGCCATCAGGCCGGGGGACGGCACTGAAGCTTTCTTT.

V usage is TRBV2 and J usage is TRBJ1-2; no firm D call. The CDR3 is 17 amino acids. V was cut by 6 bases and J by 0 bases, with 20 bases left in between. Looked up from germline, CDR1 is SNHLY and CDR2 is FYNNEI. The CDR3 DNA reads as TGTGCCAGCAGGGTAGAACAGTCAAGAAACTCTAACTATGGCTACACCTTC. This gives the protein CASRVEQSRNSNYGYTF.

The chain carries TRBV5-1 and TRBJ1-1; a weak D match, TRBD1 (5 bases). Trimming stripped 0 bases from V and 4 bases from J, with 16 bases between. Per the germline V gene, CDR1 is SGHRS and CDR2 is YFSETQ. The CDR3 loop spans 16 amino acids. This chain's CDR3 is CASSLANFGGGTEAFF. Written as DNA, the CDR3 is TGCGCCAGCAGCTTGGCCAATTTTGGGGGAGGCACTGAAGCTTTCTTT.

The rearrangement links TRBV3-1 (or the pseudogene TRBV3-2) to TRBJ2-2, with D possibly TRBD2 on 7 matching bases. This CDR3 has 14 residues. Germline CDR1 is LGHDT and CDR2 is YNNKEL (reference sequence). The V end lost 4 bases, the J end lost 5 bases, and 11 bases lay between the germline ends. CDR3 nucleotide sequence: TGTGCCAGCAGCCGTAGGGGGGGGACCGGGGAGCTGTTTTTT. Protein product: CASSRRGGTGELFF.

The chain uses TRBV11-1 and TRBJ1-1, with 9 nucleotides matching TRBD1. The germline V gene encodes CDR1 SGHAT and CDR2 FQDESV (reference sequence). The CDR3 totals 14 residues. V lost 5 bases and J lost 3; bases outside the gene matches: 4. The CDR3 here is CASSKQGADTEAFF. CDR3 in DNA: TGTGCCAGCAGCAAACAGGGGGCGGACACTGAAGCTTTCTTT.

The rearrangement links TRBV5-1 to TRBJ2-5; D perhaps matches TRBD1 (6 bases). The CDR3 is 16 amino acids. The germline V gene encodes CDR1 SGHRS and CDR2 YFSETQ. The germline V and J ends were trimmed by 3 bases and 0 bases, with 15 bases remaining between them. In DNA, the CDR3 is TGCGCCAGCAGCTCTGGGGGCCGGCTGTACCAAGAGACCCAGTACTTC. Its translation is CASSSGGRLYQETQYF.

The rearrangement joins TRBV6-5 to TRBJ1-2; possibly TRBD1 for D (6 bases). The germline gives CDR1 MNHEY, CDR2 SVGAGI. V lost 2 bases and J lost 2, with 12 bases in between. This CDR3 has 15 residues. The CDR3 bases are TGTGCCAGCAGTTACCGGGTAGACAGGAACTATGGCTACACCTTC. It encodes CASSYRVDRNYGYTF.

This clone was seen just once. The chain couples TRBV6-1 to TRBJ1-1; 8 bases match TRBD1. The CDR3 extends over 16 amino acids. V shed 1 base, J shed 0 bases, and the junction held 4 bases outside the gene matches. Germline V CDR1 and CDR2: MNHNS, SASEGT. The CDR3 coding sequence is TGTGCCAGCAGTGAAGGTTGGGACAGGATGAACACTGAAGCTTTCTTT. Translated, it gives CASSEGWDRMNTEAFF.

The rearrangement uses TRBV24-1 and TRBJ2-5, with TRBD2 as a possible D gene (6 bases). This CDR3 contains 14 residues. The germline V gene has CDR1 KGHDR and CDR2 SFDVKD. V was cut by 6 bases and J by 5 bases, with 15 bases left in between. Written as DNA, the CDR3 is TGTGCCACCAGTCCCGGGACTGCCGAGGAGACCCAGTACTTC. Translating gives CATSPGTAEETQYF.

The rearrangement links TRBV3-1 (or the pseudogene TRBV3-2) to TRBJ1-2; maybe TRBD1 (6 bases). This CDR3 contains 13 residues. V lost 2 bases and J 6 bases, leaving 10 bases between the germline ends. Germline values: CDR1 LGHDT, CDR2 YNNKEL (reference sequence). CDR3 bases: TGTGCCAGCAGCCAACGGGACATGGATGGCTACACCTTC. It is translated as CASSQRDMDGYTF.

The genes are TRBV7-2 and TRBJ2-3; a possible D gene is TRBD2 (6 bases). The CDR3 consists of 15 residues. Germline V gives CDR1 SGHTA, CDR2 FQGNSA. Trimming cost V 5 bases and J 0 bases, with 12 bases left between them. The CDR3, as DNA: TGTGCCAGCAGCCCGGGGGACTCTAGCACAGATACGCAGTATTTT. Translation gives CASSPGDSSTDTQYF.

The rearrangement links TRBV4-1 to TRBJ1-1, with D perhaps matching TRBD1 (6 bases). Per the germline V gene, CDR1 is MGHRA and CDR2 is YSYEKL. V lost 0 bases and J 1 base, leaving 12 bases between the germline ends. This CDR3 region has 16 residues. CDR3 region: CASSQEAGARNTEAFF. Here the CDR3 DNA reads TGCGCCAGCAGCCAAGAGGCGGGGGCGCGGAACACTGAAGCTTTCTTT.

V and J are TRBV7-2 and TRBJ2-5, with a tentative D call TRBD2 (7 bases). The CDR3 extends over 15 amino acids. The V gene's germline CDR1 is SGHTA and CDR2 FQGNSA. Trimming shortened V by 7 bases and J by 2 bases, and 17 bases separated the two germline ends. The CDR3 sequence is CASTGGGGLQETQYF. The DNA of the CDR3 is TGTGCCAGCACTGGAGGCGGGGGCCTTCAAGAGACCCAGTACTTC.

CDR3 sequence reads: CASSLGEGYGYTF. Written as DNA, the CDR3 is TGTGCCAGCAGCTTGGGAGAAGGCTATGGCTACACCTTC. V gene TRBV6-4 combines with J gene TRBJ1-2; D is undetermined. Deletions cut 6 bases from V and 4 bases from J, with 12 bases between. This CDR3 spans 13 amino acids. The V gene's germline CDR1 is MRHNA and CDR2 SNTAGT.